This T cell receptor (beta chain) is from a study of early T cells in non-severe SARS-CoV-2 infection. Study context: Unsorted whole-blood RNA was sequenced in bulk, leaving chains unpaired.

Worth noting for this clonotype: The antigen is not known.

Individually, cDNA molecules had unique molecular identifiers attached to them. TCRdb ran MiXCR on the 5' RACE reads and lists one entry per CDR3 protein. The profile shows tens of thousands of distinct CDR3 sequences, roughly 15% of them singletons. Findings of the study overall: The matching step, a VDJdb search, favored anti-spike CD8 responses and missed private and CD4 specificities.

CDR1 is SGHRS, CDR2 YFSETQ, per germline. This CDR3 contains 14 residues. The ends were cut back, 0 bases at V and 1 base at J, with 7 bases in the middle. This sequence originates from an adult who was a healthcare worker with PCR-confirmed SARS-CoV-2 infection or an uninfected control (not recorded which). This specimen consisted of whole blood, obtained at baseline. This chain links TRBV5-1 with TRBJ1-1; D not certain. The CDR3 coding sequence is TGCGCCAGCAGCTTGGTGGTCGCGAACACTGAAGCTTTCTTT. It is translated as CASSLVVANTEAFF.